The clone carrying this T cell receptor (beta chain) was counted between two and nine times. Its antigen remains unknown. The entry originates in a study of T cell repertoires in aging, cancer and after chemotherapy. Study information: Over several months to years, re-sampled healthy donor repertoires clearly shared clones. Findings of the study overall: Age-matched healthy donors had significantly more diverse, less clonal blood TCR repertoires than untreated cancer patients. In healthy donors, age-related TCR diversity loss mainly reflected lost richness.

A mixed TRB-A/B primer pool amplified rearranged TRB by multiplex touch-down PCR. TCRdb reprocessed the multiplex PCR reads via MiXCR and lists one record per CDR3 protein. The sample contains about 12,000 distinct CDR3 sequences, just over 30% of which appear only once. The V gene lost 0 bases and the J gene lost 1 base, with 9 bases spanning the gap. Germline CDR1 is SGHNT and CDR2 is YYREEE (reference sequence). The CDR3 is 15 residues long. Peripheral blood genomic DNA, not sorted cells or RNA, was the template. The V and J genes are TRBV5-4 and TRBJ2-3; D is perhaps TRBD2 (6 bases). Sequencing was done on a sample of blood. This receptor was identified in a human donor in good health. The donor label of this sample is uncertain. CDR3 DNA sequence: TGTGCCAGCAGCTTGGGCGGGGCCGGCACAGATACGCAGTATTTT. Its protein product is CASSLGGAGTDTQYF.